This passage covers 5 T cell receptor beta chains from one sample sequenced in a study of post-analysis software for immune sequencing data. Study conclusions and caveats: About 5 TRBV segments appeared more often in patients than in controls, and TRBV5-6, TRBV5-1 and TRBV20-1 were among these.

Every TCR beta cDNA library bore unique molecular identifiers. TCRdb reprocessed the PCR reads via MiXCR and lists one record per CDR3 protein. The sample lists under 900,000 distinct CDR3 sequences, roughly 50% occurring once. No antigen is known for these receptors. Source material: blood. The receptors were gathered from a girl aged 10 to 17 with multiple sclerosis.

The table lists this clonotype with a few counts. This chain links TRBV20-1 with TRBJ2-5; D unresolved. V gave up 6 bases and J gave up 2 bases, with 7 bases separating them. There are 11 residues in the CDR3. Looked up from germline, CDR1 is DFQATT and CDR2 is SNEGSKA (reference sequence). As DNA, the CDR3 is TGCAGTGCCTCCCTACAAGAGACCCAGTACTTC. It is translated as CSASLQETQYF.

The chain combines TRBV2 with TRBJ1-1, with D possibly matching TRBD1 (6 bases). Germline lookup yields CDR1 SNHLY and CDR2 FYNNEI. This CDR3 has 15 residues. Trimming removed 1 base from V and 1 base from J, with 10 bases in between. The CDR3 is CASSEVGGPNTEAFF. The CDR3 DNA sequence: TGTGCCAGCAGTGAAGTTGGGGGGCCGAACACTGAAGCTTTCTTT.

Written as DNA, the CDR3 is TGTGCCAGCAGCCACTTCGAAGCGGGGGGCTACAATGAGCAGTTCTTC. Residues: CASSHFEAGGYNEQFF. The chain links TRBV3-1 to TRBJ2-1, with 9 bases lining up with TRBD2. CDR3 length: 16 amino acids. The germline V gene has CDR1 LGHDT and CDR2 YNNKEL (reference sequence). V was clipped by 3 bases and J by 3 bases; unmatched bases: 6.

This clonotype was seen only a few times. This chain joins TRBV5-1 and TRBJ2-7; D might be TRBD1 or TRBD2, each matching 5 bases. The CDR3 extends over 14 amino acids. The V gene's germline CDR1 is SGHRS and CDR2 YFSETQ. The V end was cut by 4 bases, the J end by 6 bases, with 17 bases between. The CDR3 region has the DNA TGCGCCAGCAGCGCGCGGACTGCCACAGGCGAGCAGTACTTC. This codes for CASSARTATGEQYF.

This clonotype appeared a few times. The V and J genes are TRBV5-5 and TRBJ2-7, with TRBD2 matching 7 bases. The J call is in doubt because the DNA end fits TRBJ2-5 better. Germline V lookup: CDR1 SGHKS, CDR2 YYEKEE (reference sequence). The CDR3 covers 15 residues. The CDR3 reads CASRPILGGLETQYF. The CDR3 DNA is TGTGCCAGCAGACCAATACTGGGGGGGTTGGAGACCCAGTACTTC.